This entry is about one T cell receptor (beta chain). This record comes from a study of shared clonotypes between healthy human individuals. CD45RO-negative CD8 cells positively selected for CCR7 made up the naive population, which excluded terminally differentiated effector memory CD45RA+ cells. Germline V gene sequence: CDR1 SGHNT, CDR2 YYREEE (reference sequence). Trimming left V 4 bases short and J 3 bases short, with 14 bases between. CDR3 length equals 14 residues. Sequencing used immunoSEQ multiplex PCR; TCRdb keeps in-frame clones, though not all of them. The sample has 630,000 or so clones, roughly 98% seen once.

This sequence originates from a man aged 30 to 45 in good health. The chain has TRBV5-4 and TRBJ2-7; D is perhaps TRBD2 (6 bases). The sequencing input was naive CD8+ T cells sorted from blood. Written as DNA, the CDR3 is TGTGCCAGCAGCCTACCGGGACTTATCTACGAGCAGTACTTC. Amino acid sequence: CASSLPGLIYEQYF.